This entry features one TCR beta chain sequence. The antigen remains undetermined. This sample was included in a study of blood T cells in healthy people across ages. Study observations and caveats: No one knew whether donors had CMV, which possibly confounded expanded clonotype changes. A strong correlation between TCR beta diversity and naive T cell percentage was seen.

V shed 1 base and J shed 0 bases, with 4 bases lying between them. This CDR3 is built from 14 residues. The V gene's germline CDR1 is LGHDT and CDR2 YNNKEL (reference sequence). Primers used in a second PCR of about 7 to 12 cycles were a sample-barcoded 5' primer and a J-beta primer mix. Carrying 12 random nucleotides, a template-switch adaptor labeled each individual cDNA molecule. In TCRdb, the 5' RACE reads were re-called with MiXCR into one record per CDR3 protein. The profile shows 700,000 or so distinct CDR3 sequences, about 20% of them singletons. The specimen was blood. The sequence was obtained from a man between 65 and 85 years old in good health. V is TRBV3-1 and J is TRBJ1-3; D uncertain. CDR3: CASSQAVSGNTIYF. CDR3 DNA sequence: TGTGCCAGCAGCCAAGCGGTCTCTGGAAACACCATATATTTT.